Presented here are 21 T cell receptor beta chains from one specimen sequenced in a study of blood T cells in healthy people across ages. Using a J-beta primer mix together with a sample-barcoded 5' primer, a second PCR was run for roughly 7 to 11 cycles. One entry per CDR3 protein, called by TCRdb with MiXCR from the 5' RACE reads. Seen here are 1.5 million to 2 million distinct CDR3 sequences, over 25% observed once, and the top ten hold approximately 7.7%. Source material: blood. Receptors originate from a woman aged 25 to 39 in good health.

Details on this clonotype: This may be a read error: a much more frequent sequence differs by one nucleotide. V usage is TRBV4-3 and J usage is TRBJ2-1, with 10 bases identical to TRBD2. Germline assignment: CDR1 LGHNA and CDR2 YSLEER. This CDR3 region has 19 residues. The V gene end was trimmed by 4 bases and the J gene end by 5 bases; junction bases not matched to a gene: 17. The CDR3 nucleotides read TGCGCCAGCAGCCCCTTCGGATTAGGGACTAGCGTGACTCACAATGAGCAGTTCTTC. Amino acids: CASSPFGLGTSVTHNEQFF.

In this sample, this clonotype turned up many times. V and J are TRBV12-3 or TRBV12-4 and TRBJ1-2, with D unresolved. Trimming removed 5 bases from V and 3 bases from J, with 7 bases in between. The CDR3 consists of 12 residues. The CDR3 reads CASSGRYYGYTF. In DNA form, the CDR3 reads TGTGCCAGCAGTGGACGCTACTATGGCTACACCTTC.

This clonotype was seen only a few times. One junction end does not reproduce the germline sequence, and a read error may be involved. This chain joins TRBV5-1 and TRBJ1-1; 7 bases line up with TRBD1. CDR1 is SGHRS, CDR2 YFSETQ, per germline. The CDR3 covers 15 residues. CDR3 protein: CASTRTGRGDTEAFF. The CDR3 region has the DNA TGTGCCAGCACCCGGACAGGCAGGGGGGACACTGAAGCTTTCTTT.

The chain has TRBV5-1 and TRBJ2-1; TRBD2 matches 11 bases. The CDR3 totals 16 residues. V was clipped by 5 bases and J by 2 bases; unmatched bases: 6. From germline, CDR1 is SGHRS and CDR2 YFSETQ. The CDR3 nucleotides are TGCGCCAGCAGTCACGTAGCGGGAGGGCCCTACAATGAGCAGTTCTTC. It specifies CASSHVAGGPYNEQFF.

With respect to this clonotype: A read error may account for a junction end that differs from germline. V gene TRBV27 combines with J gene TRBJ2-7; unclear D gene. The germline V gene encodes CDR1 MNHEY and CDR2 SMNVEV (reference sequence). The CDR3 has 13 residues. CDR3 loop: CAISPGPPYEQYF. CDR3 DNA sequence: TGTGCCATCAGTCCCGGCCCCCCCTACGAGCAGTACTTC.

This clonotype was seen a handful of times. This chain joins TRBV29-1 and TRBJ1-4; tentatively, D is TRBD1 (5 bases). Per the germline V gene, CDR1 is SQVTM and CDR2 is ANQGSEA. The CDR3 runs to 14 residues. V lost 4 bases and J lost 5, with 14 bases in between. This CDR3 is CSVGPQGPNEKLFF. CDR3 nucleotide sequence: TGCAGCGTTGGCCCCCAGGGTCCAAATGAAAAACTGTTTTTT.

The gene calls are TRBV27 and TRBJ2-1, with 7 bases aligning to TRBD2. V trimming: 5 bases; J trimming: 4 bases; junction bases outside the gene matches: 8. Per the germline V gene, CDR1 is MNHEY and CDR2 is SMNVEV (reference sequence). The CDR3 contains 15 residues. The CDR3 spells CASSLRGGRYNEQFF. The CDR3 bases are TGTGCCAGCAGTCTTCGAGGCGGGAGATACAATGAGCAGTTCTTC.

The chain carries TRBV30 and TRBJ2-1; D assignment may be TRBD1 or TRBD2 (6 bases each). The CDR3 has 13 residues. V was pared by 8 bases and J by 6 bases, with 17 bases between. CDR1 GTSNPN and CDR2 SVGIG come from the germline V gene (reference sequence). CDR3 nucleotide sequence: TGTGCCGGAGGGGGGCAGGTCTGCAATGAGCAGTTCTTC. Protein sequence: CAGGGQVCNEQFF.

This clonotype was seen many times. The V and J genes are TRBV7-8 and TRBJ2-3; D might be TRBD2 (6 bases). The CDR3 is made up of 18 amino acids. Germline CDR1 SGHVS, CDR2 FQNEAQ. The V end lost 0 bases, the J end lost 0 bases, and 16 bases lay between the germline ends. This chain's CDR3 is CASSLALVVAASTDTQYF. CDR3 nucleotides: TGTGCCAGCAGCTTAGCGTTGGTGGTAGCGGCTAGCACAGATACGCAGTATTTT.

This clonotype has a handful of counts. The chain links TRBV6-6 to TRBJ2-2; 8 nucleotides agree with TRBD2. Per germline, CDR1 MNHNY and CDR2 SVGAGI (reference sequence). The length of the CDR3 is 15 residues. Germline trimming cut 11 bases from V and 7 bases from J; bases unmatched to any gene: 15. CDR3 loop: CAGRTPGLGNGELFF. CDR3 DNA: TGTGCCGGGAGGACCCCGGGACTAGGAAACGGGGAGCTGTTTTTT.

The rearrangement uses TRBV6-6 and TRBJ2-7, with a possible D match to TRBD1 (6 bases). CDR3 size: 15 residues. Germline V lookup: CDR1 MNHNY, CDR2 SVGAGI (reference sequence). Trimming took 4 bases from V and 2 from J, leaving 15 bases between them. For the CDR3, the DNA is TGTGCCAGCAGTTCCAACAGGGTTGGCACCTACGAGCAGTACTTC. This gives the protein CASSSNRVGTYEQYF.

This clonotype was recorded many times. The rearrangement uses TRBV29-1 and TRBJ2-5; a possible D gene is TRBD2 (5 bases). The CDR3 runs 13 residues. From germline, CDR1 is SQVTM and CDR2 ANQGSEA. The V end was cut by 3 bases, the J end by 7 bases, with 15 bases between. The CDR3 sequence is CSVEEVGAGTQYF. The CDR3 nucleotides read TGCAGCGTTGAGGAGGTGGGCGCAGGGACCCAGTACTTC. Full variable domain (outside the CDR3, taken from reference TRBV29-1 and TRBJ2-5): SAVISQKPSRDICQRGTSLTIQCQVDSQVTMMFWYRQQPGQSLTLIATANQGSEATYESGFVIDKFPISRPNLTFSTLTVSNMSPEDSSIYLCSVEEVGAGTQYFGPGTRLLVL.

The chain uses TRBV20-1 and TRBJ1-1; 7 bases are a match to TRBD1. The CDR3 consists of 16 residues. Germline assignment: CDR1 DFQATT and CDR2 SNEGSKA (reference sequence). The V gene end was trimmed by 1 base and the J gene end by 4 bases; junction bases not matched to a gene: 12. The CDR3 nucleotides read TGCAGTGCTAGAGGTAAACAGGGGATAAGGAGCACTGAAGCTTTCTTT. It yields the protein CSARGKQGIRSTEAFF.

This clonotype has a count of ten or more. The chain combines TRBV7-9 with TRBJ1-2, with a weak D call TRBD1 (6 bases). V was shortened by 5 bases and J by 4 bases, with 11 bases between the two germline ends. In germline, CDR1 is SEHNR, CDR2 FQNEAQ (reference sequence). This CDR3 has 13 amino acids. CDR3 sequence reads: CASSRRGLYGYTF. The CDR3 DNA sequence: TGTGCCAGCAGCCGCAGGGGTCTCTATGGCTACACCTTC.

The rearrangement joins TRBV20-1 to TRBJ1-5, with a tentative D call TRBD1 (5 bases). Per the germline V gene, CDR1 is DFQATT and CDR2 is SNEGSKA (reference sequence). Trimming stripped 3 bases from V and 3 bases from J, with 12 bases between. The CDR3 runs to 14 residues. In DNA, the CDR3 is TGCAGTGCTAGCGCGGGGGGGTTCAATCAGCCCCAGCATTTT. It codes for CSASAGGFNQPQHF.

The chain employs TRBV10-3 and TRBJ2-3; a possible D gene is TRBD2 (5 bases). This CDR3 is built from 13 residues. V gave up 4 bases and J gave up 3 bases, with 8 bases separating them. Per germline, CDR1 ENHRY and CDR2 SYGVKD. CDR3 residues: CAISVGSTDTQYF. The CDR3 region has the DNA TGTGCCATCAGTGTAGGGAGTACAGATACGCAGTATTTT.

The rearrangement links TRBV20-1 to TRBJ1-2, with D perhaps matching TRBD1 (6 bases). Germline loops: CDR1 DFQATT, CDR2 SNEGSKA (reference sequence). CDR3 size: 14 residues. V dropped 6 bases and J dropped 5 bases, with 19 bases sitting between them. The CDR3: CSASSLLRGYGYTF. CDR3 bases: TGCAGTGCCTCTTCTCTCTTAAGGGGGTATGGCTACACCTTC.

The chain couples TRBV5-1 to TRBJ2-5, with a tentative D call TRBD2 (5 bases). Germline V gives CDR1 SGHRS, CDR2 YFSETQ. V shed 4 bases and J shed 4 bases, with 17 bases lying between them. The CDR3 has 15 residues. CDR3: CASSAEGSDGETQYF. CDR3 in DNA: TGCGCCAGCAGCGCCGAGGGCAGTGATGGAGAGACCCAGTACTTC.

Points on this clonotype: Likely a read error: the CDR3 ends without its conserved phenylalanine or tryptophan. The chain carries TRBV11-2 and TRBJ2-4; the D gene could be TRBD1 or TRBD2 (6 bases each). Trimming cost V 5 bases and J 3 bases, with 14 bases left between them. Germline V gene sequence: CDR1 SGHAT, CDR2 FQNNGV. This CDR3 comprises 15 residues. The CDR3 bases are TGTGCCAGCAGCAAAGGGGGGTTTGGCAAAAACATTCAGTACGTC. Encoded protein: CASSKGGFGKNIQYV.

This clonotype occurred a few times. This chain uses TRBV25-1 with TRBJ1-2, with D perhaps TRBD1 (6 bases). Germline CDR1 MGHDK, CDR2 SYGVNS. The germline V and J ends were trimmed by 4 bases and 6 bases, with 21 bases remaining between them. This CDR3 comprises 16 residues. This CDR3 reads CASSASGEVGFDGYTF. CDR3 coding DNA: TGTGCCAGCAGTGCGTCAGGGGAGGTTGGGTTCGATGGCTACACCTTC.

The count of this clonotype is one. The chain links TRBV5-6 to TRBJ2-3; D is unresolved. The germline V and J ends were trimmed by 6 bases and 3 bases, with 20 bases remaining between them. CDR3 length: 16 residues. Germline V gene sequence: CDR1 SGHDT, CDR2 YYEEEE. CDR3 residues: CASIEKGFTRTDTQYF. CDR3 in DNA: TGTGCCAGCATCGAAAAGGGTTTCACGAGGACAGATACGCAGTATTTT.